The clone carrying this T cell receptor beta chain was found once. Original handling: From ImmunoSEQ came sequences covering only the junction and carrying no quality scores, so filtering differed. Only in-frame clones appear in the TCRdb table, and some are missing; sequencing was by immunoSEQ multiplex PCR. The V and J calls and clone size were taken over from that table, and D and trimming were inferred from the DNA. The table lists under 1 million clones, approximately 96% of them singletons. Naive CD8 isolation took CD45RO-negative cells positively selected for CCR7 and excluded terminally differentiated effector memory CD45RA+ cells. The data stem from a study of shared clonotypes between healthy human individuals. At the level of the study: Three plates each covered CD4 naive and memory; CD8 naive two, CD8 memory one.

The sample consisted of naive CD8+ T cells sorted from blood. The receptor comes from a man between 25 and 39 years old in good health.

In DNA, the CDR3 is TGTGCCTGGAGTGATCAGAATCAGCCCCAGCATTTT. This sequence encodes CAWSDQNQPQHF. The rearrangement links TRBV30 to TRBJ1-5, with no clear D. Trimming removed 1 base from V and 4 bases from J, with 5 bases in between. Germline-derived CDR1 and CDR2 are GTSNPN and SVGIG (reference sequence). CDR3 length: 12 amino acids.